This is a list of T cell receptor beta chains from one sample in a study of blood T cells in healthy people across ages. TCRdb reanalysed the 5' RACE reads using MiXCR and keeps one entry per CDR3 protein. The sample gives 1.5 million or so distinct CDR3 sequences, less than 45% of which show up once; about 4% is in the top ten. Sequenced: blood. These receptors came from a woman aged 18-29 years in good health. Each CDR3 is given with its conserved first and last residue. Each record gives: J gene, V gene, D gene, CDR3 length, clone size, CDR3 protein, CDR3 DNA. A D gene is named only where the DNA matches it firmly. Some rows mark clone size as missing; the rest say once, few, many or name a class of expanded clone.

TRBJ1-5,TRBV28,-,12,-,CASSFIIQPQHF,TGTGCCAGCAGTTTTATAATTCAGCCCCAGCATTTT
TRBJ2-2,TRBV9,-,14,-,CASTWRANTGELFF,TGTGCCAGCACCTGGAGAGCAAACACCGGGGAGCTGTTTTTT
TRBJ2-7,TRBV18,TRBD1,15,-,CASSPSGQGGYEQYF,TGTGCCAGCTCACCATCGGGACAGGGTGGCTACGAGCAGTACTTC
TRBJ1-2,TRBV4-3,TRBD1,15,few,CASSESGGFDYGYTF,TGCGCCAGCAGCGAATCAGGGGGCTTCGACTATGGCTACACCTTC
TRBJ2-7,TRBV9,-,16,-,CASSVAGSTSSYEQYF,TGTGCCAGCAGCGTAGCAGGCAGCACCTCCTCCTACGAGCAGTACTTC
TRBJ2-7,TRBV20-1,-,18,few,CSARDRGGQGRVIYEQYF,TGCAGTGCTAGAGATAGAGGAGGCCAGGGTAGGGTAATCTACGAGCAGTACTTC
TRBJ2-3,TRBV5-6,TRBD2,16,-,CASSRGLAVLTDTQYF,TGTGCCAGCAGCAGGGGACTAGCGGTACTCACAGATACGCAGTATTTT
TRBJ1-2,TRBV4-1,TRBD1,19,few,CASSQGSADRRGVNYGYTF,TGCGCCAGCAGCCAAGGGTCAGCGGACAGGCGAGGGGTTAACTATGGCTACACCTTC
TRBJ2-1,TRBV6-2/TRBV6-3,-,15,many,CASSYTGSSYNEQFF,TGTGCCAGCAGTTACACGGGGAGCTCCTACAATGAGCAGTTCTTC
TRBJ1-6,TRBV2,-,12,-,CATGTDNSPLHF,TGTGCCACCGGGACGGATAATTCACCCCTCCACTTT
TRBJ2-7,TRBV20-1,TRBD2,17,-,CSASLPGLARYAYEQYF,TGCAGTGCTAGTCTTCCCGGACTAGCTCGTTATGCCTACGAGCAGTACTTC
TRBJ2-1,TRBV24-1,TRBD2,15,-,CATSDLTSGNNEQFF,TGTGCCACCAGTGATTTGACTAGCGGGAACAATGAGCAGTTCTTC
TRBJ2-3,TRBV12-5,-,16,-,CAGGLARTGRADTQYF,TGTGCTGGTGGTTTGGCCCGGACCGGTAGGGCAGATACGCAGTATTTT
TRBJ2-2,TRBV20-1,TRBD1,15,few,CSARDYRGNTGELFF,TGCAGTGCTAGAGACTACAGGGGGAACACCGGGGAGCTGTTTTTT
TRBJ2-1,TRBV12-3/TRBV12-4,-,13,few,CASSFEVKAREFF,TGTGCCAGCAGTTTCGAGGTTAAGGCGAGGGAGTTCTTC
TRBJ2-3,TRBV20-1,TRBD2,15,-,CSAGQRELGTDTQYF,TGCAGTGCTGGGCAGCGGGAATTAGGAACAGATACGCAGTATTTT
TRBJ1-2,TRBV29-1,-,11,-,CSVGPTYGYTF,TGCAGCGTTGGGCCAACCTATGGCTACACCTTC
TRBJ1-4,TRBV6-5,-,14,-,CASSYSGSWEKLFF,TGTGCCAGCAGTTACTCGGGGAGTTGGGAAAAACTGTTTTTT
TRBJ1-4,TRBV19,-,14,-,CASSMRTSNEKLFF,TGTGCCAGTAGTATGAGGACATCGAATGAAAAACTGTTTTTT
TRBJ1-1,TRBV19,-,14,-,CASSFHAGNTEAFF,TGTGCCAGTAGTTTCCACGCGGGGAACACTGAAGCTTTCTTT
TRBJ1-6,TRBV6-1,-,16,once,CASSVPGRSYNSPLHF,TGTGCCAGCAGTGTACCGGGACGCTCCTATAATTCACCCCTCCACTTT
TRBJ1-1,TRBV12-3/TRBV12-4,TRBD1,14,-,CASSATGMGTEAFF,TGTGCCAGCAGTGCGACAGGGATGGGGACTGAAGCTTTCTTT
TRBJ2-7,TRBV6-7,-,12,-,CASSYPPREQYF,TGTGCCAGCAGTTACCCGCCACGCGAGCAGTACTTC
TRBJ1-1,TRBV29-1,-,14,-,CSVASVRQNTEAFF,TGCAGCGTAGCCTCCGTTCGACAGAACACTGAAGCTTTCTTT
TRBJ1-2,TRBV7-2,-,13,few,CASSPEQEGGYTF,TGTGCCAGCAGCCCAGAACAGGAGGGGGGCTACACCTTC
TRBJ2-5,TRBV27,-,13,-,CASTSTSLNEQYF,TGTGCCAGCACCTCGACTAGTCTGAATGAGCAGTACTTC
TRBJ2-7,TRBV5-1,TRBD2,14,-,CASSRTSGIYEQYF,TGCGCCAGCAGCCGGACTAGCGGGATCTACGAGCAGTACTTC
TRBJ2-7,TRBV6-1,-,15,-,CASKDLAASSYEQYF,TGTGCCAGCAAAGACTTAGCGGCTAGCTCCTACGAGCAGTACTTC
TRBJ1-1,TRBV6-2/TRBV6-3,-,14,many,CASSRQAWDTEAFF,TGTGCCAGCAGTAGACAGGCTTGGGACACTGAAGCTTTCTTT
TRBJ2-7,TRBV9,TRBD2,13,-,CASSASTSVEQYF,TGTGCCAGCAGCGCTTCAACTAGCGTCGAGCAGTACTTC
TRBJ2-4,TRBV7-9,TRBD2,13,-,CASSPGREGKQYF,TGTGCCAGCAGCCCAGGCAGGGAGGGGAAGCAGTACTTC
TRBJ2-2,TRBV6-5,TRBD1,18,once,CASSYPLGRGRDTGELFF,TGTGCCAGCAGTTACCCCCTAGGCAGGGGGCGCGACACCGGGGAGCTGTTTTTT
TRBJ2-7,TRBV20-1,-,15,-,CSATLIGGLYNEQYF,TGCAGTGCTACACTTATCGGCGGGCTCTACAATGAGCAGTACTTC
TRBJ1-5,TRBV20-1,TRBD1,14,-,CSASGQNRGQPQHF,TGCAGTGCTAGCGGGCAGAACAGGGGTCAGCCCCAGCATTTT
TRBJ2-2,TRBV7-3,TRBD2,15,-,CASSGTSENTGELFF,TGTGCCAGCTCCGGGACTAGCGAGAACACCGGGGAGCTGTTTTTT
TRBJ2-4,TRBV7-8,-,14,few,CASSLALGINIQYF,TGTGCCAGCAGCTTAGCGCTCGGGATAAACATTCAGTACTTC
TRBJ2-7,TRBV28,TRBD2,17,once,CASSLVVAGAPNDEQYF,TGTGCCAGCAGTTTAGTGGTAGCGGGAGCCCCCAACGACGAGCAGTACTTC
TRBJ2-5,TRBV6-6,-,15,-,CASSYSHNLQETQYF,TGTGCCAGCAGTTACTCACACAATCTTCAAGAGACCCAGTACTTC
TRBJ2-7,TRBV20-1,TRBD2,14,few,CSATSGGKLYEQYF,TGCAGTGCCACTAGCGGGGGGAAGCTTTACGAGCAGTACTTC
TRBJ2-5,TRBV7-7,-,13,many,CASSLDGEGTQYF,TGTGCTAGCAGCTTAGATGGTGAAGGGACCCAGTACTTC
TRBJ2-3,TRBV5-8,-,14,-,CASSTGPGGDTQYF,TGTGCCAGCAGCACCGGGCCTGGTGGGGATACGCAGTATTTT
TRBJ1-1,TRBV5-1,-,13,-,CTSSPSGARPAFF,TGCACCAGCAGCCCATCAGGGGCTCGTCCAGCTTTCTTT
TRBJ1-3,TRBV20-1,-,16,-,CSARYGGGSSGNTIYF,TGCAGTGCTAGATACGGGGGGGGGTCCTCTGGAAACACCATATATTTT
TRBJ1-5,TRBV12-3/TRBV12-4,-,14,-,CASRPDYDNRPQHF,TGTGCCAGCAGACCAGACTATGACAATCGGCCCCAGCATTTT
TRBJ2-3,TRBV10-3,TRBD1,15,-,CAISGTGKGTDTQYF,TGTGCCATCAGCGGGACAGGGAAGGGCACAGATACGCAGTATTTT
TRBJ2-7,TRBV18,TRBD1,15,-,CASSTQGQGVHERYF,TGTGCCAGCTCGACCCAGGGACAGGGTGTCCACGAGCGGTACTTC
TRBJ1-2,TRBV6-5,-,15,-,CASSYAKSFIYGYTF,TGTGCCAGCAGTTACGCGAAAAGTTTCATCTATGGCTACACCTTC
TRBJ2-3,TRBV18,-,15,-,CASSPGTQGTDTQYF,TGTGCCAGCTCACCCGGGACCCAGGGTACAGATACGCAGTATTTT
TRBJ2-5,TRBV4-3,-,14,few,CASSQDRLRETQYF,TGCGCCAGCAGCCAAGATAGACTTCGGGAGACCCAGTACTTC
TRBJ2-7,TRBV12-3/TRBV12-4,TRBD2,14,-,CASSPGLATSEQYF,TGTGCCAGCAGCCCAGGACTAGCGACGTCAGAGCAGTACTTC
TRBJ1-6,TRBV4-1,TRBD1,18,-,CASSTGTGLVPYNSPLHF,TGCGCCAGCAGCACCGGGACAGGGTTGGTCCCCTATAATTCACCCCTCCACTTT
TRBJ1-5,TRBV12-3/TRBV12-4,-,13,-,CASGKGGNQPQHF,TGTGCCAGCGGAAAGGGAGGGAATCAGCCCCAGCATTTT
TRBJ2-3,TRBV6-1,-,17,-,CASQRGGLADSTDTQYF,TGTGCCAGTCAGAGGGGCGGATTAGCGGATAGCACAGATACGCAGTATTTT
TRBJ2-2,TRBV20-1,TRBD2,16,-,CSARPSGRGNTGELFF,TGCAGTGCTAGGCCTAGCGGGAGGGGGAACACCGGGGAGCTGTTTTTT
TRBJ2-3,TRBV7-2,-,16,few,CASSSSDSTPPDTQYF,TGTGCCAGCAGCTCCTCTGACAGTACCCCACCAGATACGCAGTATTTT
TRBJ2-7,TRBV20-1,-,14,-,CSARVSGSYNEQYF,TGCAGTGCTAGAGTTTCCGGCTCCTACAATGAGCAGTACTTC
TRBJ2-1,TRBV5-1,-,17,-,CASSPNHGAGSGNEQFF,TGCGCCAGCAGCCCCAACCACGGAGCAGGGTCAGGGAATGAGCAGTTCTTC